The clone carrying this TCR beta chain has only a few counts. Its antigen is not identified. The CDR3 has 15 residues. CDR1 SGHRS and CDR2 YFSETQ come from the germline V gene. With V trimmed by 1 base and J by 0 bases, 3 bases remained unmatched. The sample is drawn from a study of CD8 T cells in ankylosing spondylitis. For TCR beta, libraries came from quantitative 5'-RACE with molecular barcodes. TCRdb fed the 5' RACE reads into MiXCR, producing one record per CDR3 protein. Of approximately 400,000 distinct CDR3 sequences listed, 15% to 20% are singletons. Notes on the study in general: One TCR beta motif, made up of fewer than 10 highly homologous variants, appeared characteristic of ankylosing spondylitis blood. Reactive arthritis synovial fluid and blood previously showed some of these motif variants. Disease-associated clones were reportedly significantly overrepresented in matched ankylosing spondylitis synovial fluid. Disease-linked clones bore a CD8+ phenotype, appearing relatively rarely in peripheral blood.

The chain joins TRBV5-1 to TRBJ1-1, with 7 bases aligning to TRBD1. This clonotype was sampled from a male donor with ankylosing spondylitis. Input material: blood, either unsorted or a sorted T cell fraction (not recorded which). This chain's CDR3 is CASSLPGQVNTEAFF. In nucleotides, the CDR3 is TGCGCCAGCAGCTTGCCCGGACAGGTGAACACTGAAGCTTTCTTT.